This T cell receptor (beta chain) was recovered during a study of neurological immune-mediated disorders. Trimming left V 7 bases short and J 8 bases short, with 18 bases between. Per the germline V gene, CDR1 is SGHRS and CDR2 is YFSETQ. This CDR3 comprises 13 residues. The authors made cDNA by 5'RACE with 10-nucleotide random UMIs. TCRdb re-called the 5' RACE reads through MiXCR, storing one row per CDR3 protein. Of tens of thousands of distinct CDR3 sequences listed, 1.9% are singletons. This clonotype was picked up many times. The sequenced sample was PBMCs. This receptor was obtained from a woman in her forties with multiple sclerosis. This chain uses TRBV5-1 with TRBJ1-2, with D unresolved. The CDR3 loop reads CASGGGKSEGYTF. The CDR3, as DNA: TGCGCCAGCGGCGGCGGGAAATCGGAGGGCTACACCTTC. Filled out from reference TRBV5-1 and TRBJ1-2, the complete variable domain reads KAGVTQTPRYLIKTRGQQVTLSCSPISGHRSVSWYQQTPGQGLQFLFEYFSETQRNKGNFPGRFSGRQFSNSRSEMNVSTLELGDSALYLCASGGGKSEGYTFGSGTRLTVV.